Listed below are T cell receptor beta chains from one sample, sequenced in a study of identical twins. TCRdb reprocessed the 5' RACE reads with MiXCR, giving one entry per CDR3 protein. The sample comprises 700,000 to 950,000 distinct CDR3 sequences, 9% to 15% of which are singletons, and around 1.5% rests with the top ten. A further study also used this sample, focusing on yellow fever vaccine responses in identical twins.

Material for sequencing was PBMCs. These receptors all come from a woman aged 18 to 35 in good health. Each CDR3 is given with its conserved first and last residue. Each record gives: V gene, J gene, clone size, D gene, CDR3 DNA, CDR3 protein. A D gene is named only where the DNA matches it firmly. Rows give clone size only sometimes, using once, few, many, or a class for an expanded clone.

TRBV20-1,TRBJ2-1,-,TRBD2,TGCAGTGCTAGAGATCCTAGCGGGGGGGATACCGGGCAGTTCTTC,CSARDPSGGDTGQFF
TRBV20-1,TRBJ2-3,-,TRBD2,TGCAGTGCTAGCGATTGGGCGGGGGTGGAAGATACGCAGTATTTT,CSASDWAGVEDTQYF
TRBV28,TRBJ1-6,-,-,TGTGCCAGCAGCCCCGTCGGGGGTTCACCCCTCCACTTT,CASSPVGGSPLHF
TRBV25-1,TRBJ1-1,few,TRBD1,TGTGCCAGCAGTGAATTCGGGACAGGGAACACTGAAGCTTTCTTT,CASSEFGTGNTEAFF
TRBV15,TRBJ2-2,few,-,TGTGCCACCAGCAGAGATGGGGAGGTCACCGGGGAGCTGTTTTTT,CATSRDGEVTGELFF
TRBV20-1,TRBJ1-2,-,TRBD1,TGCAGTGCAACCGGGACAGGGGATTATGGCTACACCTTC,CSATGTGDYGYTF
TRBV20-1,TRBJ2-7,-,-,TGCAGTGCTAGAGGTGGGCTTAACCCCTACGAGCAGTACTTC,CSARGGLNPYEQYF
TRBV2,TRBJ2-2,once,-,TGTGCCAGCAGTGGGGAAGCTATCGGGGGGAACACCGGGGAGCTGTTTTTT,CASSGEAIGGNTGELFF
TRBV10-3,TRBJ1-1,many,-,TGTGCCATCAGTGATGTGGGTTTGAACACTGAAGCTTTCTTT,CAISDVGLNTEAFF
TRBV13,TRBJ2-1,-,-,TGTGCCAGCAGCTTCTGGGGGCGGAATGAGCAGTTCTTC,CASSFWGRNEQFF
TRBV20-1,TRBJ2-1,few,-,TGCAGTGCTAGAGGCCACGCATTATACAATGAGCAGTTCTTC,CSARGHALYNEQFF
TRBV20-1,TRBJ1-2,few,-,TGCAGTGCTACTCCGGTACAGGGTCTGGAGGGCTACACCTTC,CSATPVQGLEGYTF
TRBV28,TRBJ2-3,few,TRBD2,TGTGCCAGCAGCAGGGGGGGAGCGGGAGGCTTAGATACGCAGTATTTT,CASSRGGAGGLDTQYF
TRBV6-2/TRBV6-3,TRBJ1-5,few,-,TGTGCCAGCAGTTACTCAGGGCGGGTCAATCAGCCCCAGCATTTT,CASSYSGRVNQPQHF
TRBV10-3,TRBJ1-1,-,TRBD1,TGTGCCATCAGCCGACAGGGTAACACTGAAGCTTTCTTT,CAISRQGNTEAFF
TRBV20-1,TRBJ2-1,-,-,TGCAGTGCTAGAGGGGTCTCCTACAATGAGCAGTTCTTC,CSARGVSYNEQFF
TRBV14,TRBJ2-1,few,TRBD2,TGTGCCAGCAGCCAAGCGGTGGTTACACTAGCGGGATGGAATGAGCAGTTCTTC,CASSQAVVTLAGWNEQFF
TRBV28,TRBJ2-3,-,TRBD2,TGTGCCAGCATATTAGGGAGGGCCGGGACAGATACGCAGTATTTT,CASILGRAGTDTQYF
TRBV15,TRBJ2-1,few,TRBD2,TGTGCCACCAGCAGAAAAGGCTGGGAGCTAGCGGGAGGTCGGGATGAGCAGTTCTTC,CATSRKGWELAGGRDEQFF
TRBV24-1,TRBJ2-1,-,TRBD2,TGTGCCACCAGTGACGCCCCCGGACTAGCGGACAATGAGCAGTTCTTC,CATSDAPGLADNEQFF
TRBV2,TRBJ2-2,few,TRBD1,TGTGCCAGCAGTGCGGGACAGTCGAACACCGGGGAGCTGTTTTTT,CASSAGQSNTGELFF
TRBV18,TRBJ2-7,-,-,TGTGCCAGCTCACCATCCCTGACTCAGAGCTACGAGCAGTACTTC,CASSPSLTQSYEQYF